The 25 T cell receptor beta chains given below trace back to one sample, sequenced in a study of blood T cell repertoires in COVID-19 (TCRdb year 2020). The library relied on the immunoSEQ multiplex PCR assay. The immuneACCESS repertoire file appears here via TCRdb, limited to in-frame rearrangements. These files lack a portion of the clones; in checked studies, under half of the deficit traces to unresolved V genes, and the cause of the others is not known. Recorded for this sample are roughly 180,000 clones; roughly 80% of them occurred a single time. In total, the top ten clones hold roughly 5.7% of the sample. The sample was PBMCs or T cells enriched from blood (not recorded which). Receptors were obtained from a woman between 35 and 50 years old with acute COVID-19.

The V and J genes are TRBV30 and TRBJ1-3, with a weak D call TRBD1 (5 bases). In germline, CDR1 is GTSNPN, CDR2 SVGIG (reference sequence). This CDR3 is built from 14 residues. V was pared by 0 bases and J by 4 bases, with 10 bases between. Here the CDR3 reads CAWSVQTAGNTIYF. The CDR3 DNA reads TGTGCCTGGAGTGTGCAGACAGCCGGAAACACCATATATTTT.

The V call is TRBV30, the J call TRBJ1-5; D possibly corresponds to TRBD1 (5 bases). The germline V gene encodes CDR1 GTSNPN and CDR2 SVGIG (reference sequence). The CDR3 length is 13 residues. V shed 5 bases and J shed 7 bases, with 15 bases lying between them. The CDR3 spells CAWAYSGGQPQHF. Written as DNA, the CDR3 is TGTGCCTGGGCTTACTCGGGGGGGCAGCCCCAGCATTTT.

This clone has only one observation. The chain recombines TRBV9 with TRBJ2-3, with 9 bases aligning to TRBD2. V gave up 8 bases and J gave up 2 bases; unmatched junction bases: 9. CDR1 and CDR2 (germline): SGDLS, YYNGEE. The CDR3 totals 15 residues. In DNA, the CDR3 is TGTGCCAGGGGTGAGTGCGGGAGGGTCACAGATACGCAGTATTTT. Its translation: CARGECGRVTDTQYF.

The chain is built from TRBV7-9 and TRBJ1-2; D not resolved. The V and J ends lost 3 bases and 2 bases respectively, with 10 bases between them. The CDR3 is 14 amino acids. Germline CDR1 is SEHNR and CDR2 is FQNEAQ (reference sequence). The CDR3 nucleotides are TGTGCCAGCAGCTTGATGTCGGGGAACTATGGCTACACCTTC. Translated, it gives CASSLMSGNYGYTF.

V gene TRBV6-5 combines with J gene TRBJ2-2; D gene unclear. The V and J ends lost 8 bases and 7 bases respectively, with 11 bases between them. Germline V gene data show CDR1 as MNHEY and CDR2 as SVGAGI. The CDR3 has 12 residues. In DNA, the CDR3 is TGTGCCAGCCAAAGGCCGGGCGGGGAGCTGTTTTTT. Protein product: CASQRPGGELFF.

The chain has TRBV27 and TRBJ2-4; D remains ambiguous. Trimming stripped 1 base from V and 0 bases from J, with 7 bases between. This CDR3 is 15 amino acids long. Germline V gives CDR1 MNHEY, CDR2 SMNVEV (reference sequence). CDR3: CASSLYPGAKNIQYF. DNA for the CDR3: TGTGCCAGCAGTTTATACCCGGGAGCCAAAAACATTCAGTACTTC.

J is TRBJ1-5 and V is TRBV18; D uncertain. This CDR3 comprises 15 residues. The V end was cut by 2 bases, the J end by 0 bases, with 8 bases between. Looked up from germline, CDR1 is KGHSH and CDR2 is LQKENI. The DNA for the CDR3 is TGTGCCAGCTCACCATCGGGGAATAGCAATCAGCCCCAGCATTTT. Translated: CASSPSGNSNQPQHF.

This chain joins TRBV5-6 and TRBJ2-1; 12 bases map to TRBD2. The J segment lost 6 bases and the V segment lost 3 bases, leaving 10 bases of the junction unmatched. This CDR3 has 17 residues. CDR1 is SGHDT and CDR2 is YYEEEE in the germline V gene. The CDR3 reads CASSSGNLAGGTNEQFF. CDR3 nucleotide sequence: TGTGCCAGCAGCTCCGGGAATCTAGCGGGAGGGACCAATGAGCAGTTCTTC.

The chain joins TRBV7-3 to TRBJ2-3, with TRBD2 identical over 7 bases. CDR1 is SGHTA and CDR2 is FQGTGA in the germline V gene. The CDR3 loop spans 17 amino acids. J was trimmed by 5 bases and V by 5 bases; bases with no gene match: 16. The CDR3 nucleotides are TGTGCCAGCAGCCCTGGGGCTAGCGGAAGGAAGGGAGATACGCAGTATTTT. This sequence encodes CASSPGASGRKGDTQYF.

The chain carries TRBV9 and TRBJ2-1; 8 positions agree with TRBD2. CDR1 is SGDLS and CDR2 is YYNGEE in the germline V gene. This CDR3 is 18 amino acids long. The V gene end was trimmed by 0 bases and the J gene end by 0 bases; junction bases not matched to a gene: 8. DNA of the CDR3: TGTGCCAGCAGCGTAGATAGCGGGACCTCGAGCTCCTACAATGAGCAGTTCTTC. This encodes CASSVDSGTSSSYNEQFF. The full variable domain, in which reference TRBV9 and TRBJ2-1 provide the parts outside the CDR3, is DSGVTQTPKHLITATGQRVTLRCSPRSGDLSVYWYQQSLDQGLQFLIQYYNGEERAKGNILERFSAQQFPDLHSELNLSSLELGDSALYFCASSVDSGTSSSYNEQFFGPGTRLTVL.

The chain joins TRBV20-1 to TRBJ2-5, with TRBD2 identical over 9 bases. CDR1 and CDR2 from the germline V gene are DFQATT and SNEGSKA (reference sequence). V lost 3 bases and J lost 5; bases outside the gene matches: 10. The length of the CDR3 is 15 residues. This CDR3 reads CSASLSSGARETQYF. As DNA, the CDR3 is TGCAGTGCTAGTCTGTCTAGCGGGGCCCGGGAGACCCAGTACTTC.

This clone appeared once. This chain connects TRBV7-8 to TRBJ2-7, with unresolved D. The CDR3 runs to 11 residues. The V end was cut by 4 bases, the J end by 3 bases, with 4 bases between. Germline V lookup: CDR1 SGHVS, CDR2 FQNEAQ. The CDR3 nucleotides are TGTGCCAGCAGCTCAGACTACGAGCAGTACTTC. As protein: CASSSDYEQYF.

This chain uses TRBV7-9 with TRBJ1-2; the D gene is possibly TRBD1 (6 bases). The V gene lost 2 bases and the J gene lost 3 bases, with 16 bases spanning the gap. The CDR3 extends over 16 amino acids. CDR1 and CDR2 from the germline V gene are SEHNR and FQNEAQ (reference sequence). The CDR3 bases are TGTGCCAGCAGCTTAAGAGACTTCGGGACATACTATGGCTACACCTTC. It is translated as CASSLRDFGTYYGYTF. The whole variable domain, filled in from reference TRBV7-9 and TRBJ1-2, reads DTGVSQNPRHKITKRGQNVTFRCDPISEHNRLYWYRQTLGQGPEFLTYFQNEAQLEKSRLLSDRFSAERPKGSFSTLEIQRTEQGDSAMYLCASSLRDFGTYYGYTFGSGTRLTVV.

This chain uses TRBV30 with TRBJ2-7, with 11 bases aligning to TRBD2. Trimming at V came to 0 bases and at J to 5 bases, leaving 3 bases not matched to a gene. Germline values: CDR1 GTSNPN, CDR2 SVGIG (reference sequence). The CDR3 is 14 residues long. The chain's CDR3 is CAWSVLAGVNEQYF. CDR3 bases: TGTGCCTGGAGTGTACTAGCGGGAGTTAACGAGCAGTACTTC.

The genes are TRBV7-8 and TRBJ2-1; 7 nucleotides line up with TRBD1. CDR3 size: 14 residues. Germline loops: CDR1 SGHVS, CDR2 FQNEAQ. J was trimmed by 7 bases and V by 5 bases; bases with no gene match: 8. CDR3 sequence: CASSPGDSRNEQFF. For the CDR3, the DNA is TGTGCCAGCAGCCCCGGGGACAGCAGGAATGAGCAGTTCTTC.

The CDR3 sequence is CASSQGSSVKETQYF. The CDR3 DNA reads as TGTGCCAGCAGCCAAGGCTCTAGCGTCAAAGAGACCCAGTACTTC. The chain couples TRBV4-2 to TRBJ2-5; tentatively, D is TRBD2 (6 bases). V was trimmed by 1 base and J by 3 bases, leaving 12 bases between them. Per the germline V gene, CDR1 is LGHNA and CDR2 is YNFKEQ. The CDR3 length is 15 residues.

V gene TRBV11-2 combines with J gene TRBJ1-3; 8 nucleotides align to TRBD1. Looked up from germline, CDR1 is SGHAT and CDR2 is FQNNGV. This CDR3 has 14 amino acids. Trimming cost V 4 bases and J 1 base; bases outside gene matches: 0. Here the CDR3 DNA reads TGTGCCAGCAGCTGGACAGGGTCTGGAAACACCATATATTTT. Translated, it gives CASSWTGSGNTIYF.

CDR3 residues: CASSLSAGVVTGELFF. CDR3 nucleotides: TGTGCCAGCAGCTTATCAGCGGGAGTGGTCACCGGGGAGCTGTTTTTT. The rearrangement joins TRBV7-6 to TRBJ2-2; 8 nucleotides line up with TRBD2. The J segment lost 4 bases and the V segment lost 2 bases, leaving 6 bases of the junction unmatched. The germline V gene encodes CDR1 SGHVS and CDR2 FNYEAQ. The CDR3 totals 16 residues.

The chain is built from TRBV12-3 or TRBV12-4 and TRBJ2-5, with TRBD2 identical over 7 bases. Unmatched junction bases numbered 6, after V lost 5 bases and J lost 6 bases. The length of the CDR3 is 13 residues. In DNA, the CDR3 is TGTGCCAGCAGTCCCCGACTAGCCCAGACCCAGTACTTC. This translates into CASSPRLAQTQYF.

DNA of the CDR3: TGCGCCAGCAGCTTGCAGGGGATCGGGGAGCTGTTTTTT. Its protein product is CASSLQGIGELFF. V is TRBV5-1 and J is TRBJ2-2, with D perhaps matching TRBD1 (6 bases). The CDR3 is 13 residues long. From germline, CDR1 is SGHRS and CDR2 YFSETQ. Trimming left V 1 base short and J 7 bases short, with 8 bases between.

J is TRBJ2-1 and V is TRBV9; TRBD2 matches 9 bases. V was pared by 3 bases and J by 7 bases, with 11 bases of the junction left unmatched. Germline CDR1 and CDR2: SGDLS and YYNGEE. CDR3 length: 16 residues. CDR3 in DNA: TGTGCCAGCAGCGCCATAGCCGGGACTAGCTTGAATGAGCAGTTCTTC. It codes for CASSAIAGTSLNEQFF. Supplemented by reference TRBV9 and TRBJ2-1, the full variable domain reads DSGVTQTPKHLITATGQRVTLRCSPRSGDLSVYWYQQSLDQGLQFLIQYYNGEERAKGNILERFSAQQFPDLHSELNLSSLELGDSALYFCASSAIAGTSLNEQFFGPGTRLTVL.

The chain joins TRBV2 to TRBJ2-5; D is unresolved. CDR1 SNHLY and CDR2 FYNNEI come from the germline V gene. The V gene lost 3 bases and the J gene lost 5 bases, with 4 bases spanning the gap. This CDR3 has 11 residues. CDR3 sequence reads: CASSDRETQYF. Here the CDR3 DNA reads TGTGCCAGCAGTGATCGTGAGACCCAGTACTTC. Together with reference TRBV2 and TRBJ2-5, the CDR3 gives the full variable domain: EPEVTQTPSHQVTQMGQEVILRCVPISNHLYFYWYRQILGQKVEFLVSFYNNEISEKSEIFDDQFSVERPDGSNFTLKIRSTKLEDSAMYFCASSDRETQYFGPGTRLLVL.

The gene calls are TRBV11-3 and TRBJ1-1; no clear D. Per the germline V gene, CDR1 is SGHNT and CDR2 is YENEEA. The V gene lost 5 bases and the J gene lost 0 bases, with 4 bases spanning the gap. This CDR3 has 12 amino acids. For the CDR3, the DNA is TGTGCCAGCAGCCGGTTGAACACTGAAGCTTTCTTT. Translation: CASSRLNTEAFF.

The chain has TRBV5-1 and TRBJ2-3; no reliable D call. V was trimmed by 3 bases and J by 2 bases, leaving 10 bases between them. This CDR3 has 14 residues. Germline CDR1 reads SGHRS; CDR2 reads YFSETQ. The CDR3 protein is CASSSIGNTDTQYF. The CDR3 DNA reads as TGCGCCAGCAGCTCCATCGGTAACACAGATACGCAGTATTTT.

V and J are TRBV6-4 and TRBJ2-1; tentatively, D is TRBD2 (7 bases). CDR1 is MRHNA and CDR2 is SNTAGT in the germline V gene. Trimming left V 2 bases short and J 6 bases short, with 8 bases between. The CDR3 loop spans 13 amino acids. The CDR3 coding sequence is TGTGCCAGCAGTGACAGGGGGGGCAATGAGCAGTTCTTC. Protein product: CASSDRGGNEQFF.